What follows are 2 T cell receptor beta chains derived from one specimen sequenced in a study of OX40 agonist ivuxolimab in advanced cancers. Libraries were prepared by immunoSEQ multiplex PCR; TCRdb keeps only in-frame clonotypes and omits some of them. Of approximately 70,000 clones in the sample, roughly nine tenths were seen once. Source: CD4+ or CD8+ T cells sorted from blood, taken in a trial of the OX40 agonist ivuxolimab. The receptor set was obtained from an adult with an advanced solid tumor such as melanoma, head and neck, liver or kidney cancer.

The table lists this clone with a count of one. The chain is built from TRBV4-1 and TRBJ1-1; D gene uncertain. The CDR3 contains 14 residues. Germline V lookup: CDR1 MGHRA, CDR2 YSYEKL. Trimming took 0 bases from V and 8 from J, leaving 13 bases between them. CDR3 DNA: TGCGCCAGCAGCCAAGATGTTGGGCCAGGAGAAGCTTTCTTT. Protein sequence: CASSQDVGPGEAFF.

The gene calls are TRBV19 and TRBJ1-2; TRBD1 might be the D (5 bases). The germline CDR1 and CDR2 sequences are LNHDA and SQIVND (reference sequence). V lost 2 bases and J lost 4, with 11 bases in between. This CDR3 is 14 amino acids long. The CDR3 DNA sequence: TGTGCCAGTAGTATACCGCCAGGGCCCTATGGCTACACCTTC. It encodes CASSIPPGPYGYTF.